A selection of T cell receptor beta chains follows, all from one sample in a study of blood T cell repertoires in COVID-19. Libraries were prepared by immunoSEQ multiplex PCR; TCRdb keeps only in-frame clonotypes and omits some of them. This table holds about 230,000 clones, 85% to 90% found once. Sequenced input: peripheral blood. The source is a man aged 45-65 years with COVID-19, enrolled during active disease. CDR3s include the opening cysteine and the closing phenylalanine or tryptophan. D genes are given only for firm matches. Not every row has a clone size; where given, it reads once, few, many or a size class.

D,V,J,size,DNA,CDR3
TRBD1,TRBV4-1,TRBJ1-2,NA,TGCGCCAGCAGCCAAGGACAGGGATCCTACTATGGCTACACCTTC,CASSQGQGSYYGYTF
TRBD1,TRBV7-8,TRBJ1-6,NA,TGTGCCAGCAGCCGAGGACAGGCGCACAATTCACCCCTCCACTTT,CASSRGQAHNSPLHF
TRBD1,TRBV6-1,TRBJ1-2,once,TGTGCCAGCAGTGAACAATTGGGTGGGGCAGGGGGCGCTTCTGGCTACACCTTC,CASSEQLGGAGGASGYTF
NA,TRBV15,TRBJ1-3,NA,TGTGCCACCAGCAGAGATTTGACAGACCGCATATATTTT,CATSRDLTDRIYF
NA,TRBV27,TRBJ2-1,NA,TGTGCCAGCAGTTTTGGCGCAGGGGAGCAGTTCTTC,CASSFGAGEQFF
NA,TRBV30,TRBJ1-2,NA,TGTGCCCTGGAGAATAACTATGGCTACACCTTC,CALENNYGYTF
TRBD1,TRBV3-1/TRBV3-2,TRBJ1-4,NA,TGTGCCAGCAGCCAAGCGGGGACAGGGGGTGAAAAACTGTTTTTT,CASSQAGTGGEKLFF
NA,TRBV7-2,TRBJ1-5,NA,TGTGCCAGCAGCCCTACTAGGGTAAATCAGCCCCAGCATTTT,CASSPTRVNQPQHF
TRBD2,TRBV19,TRBJ2-7,many,TGTGCCAGTAGTCGACTAGCGGGAGTCTACGAGCAGTACTTC,CASSRLAGVYEQYF
NA,TRBV19,TRBJ2-1,once,TGTGCCAGTAGTAAGACTAGTGGCAATGAGCAGTTCTTC,CASSKTSGNEQFF
NA,TRBV18,TRBJ2-7,NA,TGTGCCAGCTCACTCAGGGACTACGAGCAGTACTTC,CASSLRDYEQYF
NA,TRBV7-3,TRBJ1-1,few,TGTGCCAGCAGCTCTGGCGGGTGGAACACTGAAGCTTTCTTT,CASSSGGWNTEAFF
NA,TRBV6-5,TRBJ1-1,NA,TGTGCCAGCAGCCCCAGTGACGGGGTAGGCACTGAAGCTTTCTTT,CASSPSDGVGTEAFF
NA,TRBV11-1,TRBJ2-3,NA,TGTGCCAGCAGCTTAGGTCGGGGAACAGATACGCAGTATTTT,CASSLGRGTDTQYF
NA,TRBV18,TRBJ2-1,NA,TGTGCCAGCTCACCCCGGGAATTGGGCAATCATGAGCAGTTCTTC,CASSPRELGNHEQFF
NA,TRBV7-8,TRBJ2-5,NA,TGTGCCAGCAGCTTAGTCCCCGGCCAAGAGACCCAGTACTTC,CASSLVPGQETQYF
TRBD1,TRBV5-1,TRBJ2-7,NA,TGCGCCAGCAGATGGGGACAGACAAACTCCTACGAGCAGTACTTC,CASRWGQTNSYEQYF
TRBD2,TRBV5-1,TRBJ2-3,NA,TGCGCCAGCAGCGCGGATTTAGCGGGGGGAGGCACAGATACGCAGTATTTT,CASSADLAGGGTDTQYF
TRBD1,TRBV6-4,TRBJ1-1,NA,TGTGCCAGCAGTGCCGGACAGGGGAGTGAAGCTTTCTTT,CASSAGQGSEAFF
NA,TRBV2,TRBJ2-7,NA,TGTGCCAGCAGTGAAGCAGGGAGCTCCTACGAGCAGTACTTC,CASSEAGSSYEQYF
NA,TRBV28,TRBJ2-5,NA,TGTGCCAGCAGTAAGCGGAAGCTACAAGAGACCCAGTACTTC,CASSKRKLQETQYF
TRBD1,TRBV5-6,TRBJ1-3,few,TGTGCCAGCAGCTTGGTCCCGGGACAGGAAACCTCTGGAAACACCATATATTTT,CASSLVPGQETSGNTIYF
TRBD1,TRBV18,TRBJ1-1,NA,TGTGCCAGCTCACCAGTTTTAGGGGGCGGTTTCATGAACACTGAAGCTTTCTTT,CASSPVLGGGFMNTEAFF
NA,TRBV6-5,TRBJ1-2,NA,TGTGCCAGCAGCCGGTCGGGGGCTAACTATGGCTACACCTTC,CASSRSGANYGYTF
NA,TRBV7-2,TRBJ1-2,NA,TGTGCCAGCAGGCCGACAAAGAACTATGGCTACACCTTC,CASRPTKNYGYTF
NA,TRBV28,TRBJ1-5,NA,TGTGCCAGCAAAACAAGGTTTATCATCGCCGAGGTACCCCAGCATTTT,CASKTRFIIAEVPQHF
TRBD2,TRBV27,TRBJ2-7,NA,TGTGCCAGCAGTTCCCTCGGGGGGGGCGAGCAGTACTTC,CASSSLGGGEQYF
TRBD1,TRBV5-6,TRBJ2-7,NA,TGTGCCAGCAGCGTCTCCCCAACCGGGACAGGAGGCCTCGAGCAGTACTTC,CASSVSPTGTGGLEQYF
NA,TRBV5-6,TRBJ2-2,NA,TGTGCCAGCAGCGTCCCGGGACTGAACACCGGGGAGCTGTTTTTT,CASSVPGLNTGELFF
NA,TRBV5-1,TRBJ2-1,NA,TGCGCCAGCTCTCGGTCATCCTCCTACAATGAGCAGTTCTTC,CASSRSSSYNEQFF